What follows are 11 T cell receptor beta chains derived from one specimen sequenced in a study of T cells after yellow fever vaccination. Via MiXCR, TCRdb re-called the 5' RACE reads, giving one row per CDR3 protein. The sample holds some 500,000 distinct CDR3 sequences; about 13% are singletons and the top ten take about an eighth. The input for sequencing was PBMCs, taken on the day of the yellow fever booster vaccination. All receptors come from a man aged 25 to 40 who received the YFV17D yellow fever vaccine.

This chain connects TRBV14 to TRBJ2-7, with D tentatively TRBD1 or TRBD2 (5 bases each). Germline loops: CDR1 SGHDN, CDR2 FVKESK. The CDR3 is 15 residues long. Trimming removed 4 bases at V and 5 bases at J, with 18 bases between. This CDR3 reads CASSRYRTGTDEQYF. The CDR3 coding sequence is TGTGCCAGCAGCCGCTACCGGACTGGGACGGACGAGCAGTACTTC.

This clonotype was seen only a few times. V usage is TRBV6-2 or TRBV6-3 and J usage is TRBJ2-1; the match to TRBD2 covers 10 bases. The germline V gene encodes CDR1 MNHEY and CDR2 SVGEGT. There are 15 residues in the CDR3. Trimming cost V 5 bases and J 5 bases; bases outside gene matches: 6. The CDR3 region is CASSPLAGANNEQFF. Here the CDR3 DNA reads TGTGCCAGCAGTCCCCTAGCGGGAGCAAACAATGAGCAGTTCTTC.

The chain has TRBV12-3 or TRBV12-4 and TRBJ1-2; no reliable D call. V dropped 7 bases and J dropped 0 bases, with 9 bases sitting between them. The CDR3 loop spans 13 amino acids. CDR3 sequence (DNA): TGTGCCAGCACCCCGGGGTCTAACTATGGCTACACCTTC. Amino acids: CASTPGSNYGYTF.

This clonotype was seen more than once but under ten times. The chain carries TRBV18 and TRBJ1-1; D remains unclear. Trimming removed 0 bases at V and 1 base at J, with 6 bases between. The germline CDR1 and CDR2 sequences are KGHSH and LQKENI. CDR3 length equals 14 residues. CDR3 residues: CASSPPLGNTEAFF. As DNA, the CDR3 is TGTGCCAGCTCACCACCATTGGGGAACACTGAAGCTTTCTTT. The full variable domain, with the rest looked up from reference TRBV18 and TRBJ1-1, is NAGVMQNPRHLVRRRGQEARLRCSPMKGHSHVYWYRQLPEEGLKFMVYLQKENIIDESGMPKERFSAEFPKEGPSILRIQQVVRGDSAAYFCASSPPLGNTEAFFGQGTRLTVV.

The chain is built from TRBV28 and TRBJ2-7; no reliable D call. The CDR3 spans 10 residues. Germline-derived CDR1 and CDR2 are MDHEN and SYDVKM. V gave up 6 bases and J gave up 7 bases, with 7 bases separating them. The CDR3 DNA sequence: TGTGCCAGCAGAGAGAGAGAGCAGTACTTC. Its translation is CASREREQYF.

V is TRBV5-6 and J is TRBJ1-4, with D hard to call. This CDR3 has 15 amino acids. V gave up 3 bases and J gave up 12 bases, with 21 bases separating them. Germline V gene lookup returns CDR1 SGHDT and CDR2 YYEEEE. The CDR3: CASSSARGGAVQLFF. DNA of the CDR3: TGTGCCAGCAGCTCGGCGCGGGGAGGAGCTGTACAACTGTTTTTT. Complete variable domain (other parts from reference TRBV5-6 and TRBJ1-4): DAGVTQSPTHLIKTRGQQVTLRCSPKSGHDTVSWYQQALGQGPQFIFQYYEEEERQRGNFPDRFSGHQFPNYSSELNVNALLLGDSALYLCASSSARGGAVQLFFGSGTQLSVL.

A few counts support this clonotype. V and J are TRBV10-3 and TRBJ2-5, with 10 bases fitting TRBD2. Unmatched junction bases numbered 7, after V lost 4 bases and J lost 5 bases. The CDR3 is 15 residues long. Germline V gives CDR1 ENHRY, CDR2 SYGVKD. The CDR3 sequence: CAISGASGSWETQYF. CDR3 bases: TGTGCCATCAGTGGAGCTAGCGGGAGCTGGGAGACCCAGTACTTC.

In this sample, this clonotype turned up a few times. The chain joins TRBV5-6 to TRBJ1-5; TRBD1 is a possible D gene (6 bases). The CDR3 runs to 13 residues. V shed 4 bases and J shed 5 bases, with 10 bases lying between them. CDR1 and CDR2 (germline): SGHDT, YYEEEE. CDR3 sequence reads: CASSVDRYQPQHF. CDR3 DNA sequence: TGTGCCAGCAGCGTGGACAGATATCAGCCCCAGCATTTT.

This clonotype was picked up one time. The chain uses TRBV7-2 and TRBJ1-6, with D possibly TRBD1 on 5 matching bases. Germline V lookup: CDR1 SGHTA, CDR2 FQGNSA. The V end lost 6 bases, the J end lost 7 bases, and 16 bases lay between the germline ends. This CDR3 comprises 15 residues. In nucleotides, the CDR3 is TGTGCCAGCAGTTCTACAGGCGGAGAGAATTCACCCCTCCACTTT. Translating it yields CASSSTGGENSPLHF.

This clonotype was counted between two and nine times. CDR3 protein: CASSRGRTLEQYF. CDR3 in DNA: TGTGCCAGCAGTAGGGGGCGAACCCTCGAGCAGTACTTC. This chain joins TRBV6-1 and TRBJ2-7; 7 positions agree with TRBD1. Germline V lookup: CDR1 MNHNS, CDR2 SASEGT. The J segment lost 6 bases and the V segment lost 5 bases, leaving 7 bases of the junction unmatched. The CDR3 is 13 residues long.

This clonotype was detected only a few times. The rearrangement links TRBV11-2 to TRBJ2-3, with D perhaps TRBD1 (6 bases). CDR1 is SGHAT and CDR2 is FQNNGV in the germline V gene. V lost 5 bases, J lost 0 bases, and 15 bases lay in between. The CDR3 consists of 16 residues. Here the CDR3 reads CASSDPRTASTDTQYF. The CDR3 DNA follows: TGTGCCAGCAGCGACCCGAGGACAGCTAGCACAGATACGCAGTATTTT.